This TCR beta chain was recorded in a study of T cells in Graves' hyperthyroidism and ophthalmopathy. This CDR3 region has 12 residues. With 0 bases removed from V and 10 bases from J, the gap between germline ends came to 7 bases. The germline gives CDR1 LGHNA, CDR2 YSLEER. It was 10 ml of fresh peripheral blood that supplied the PBMCs. Amplification of TCR beta CDR3 regions used RNA as the template. A set of HTBI primers served as the primers for a first-round RT-PCR of the TCR CDR3. TCRdb re-derived calls from the multiplex PCR reads in MiXCR, one entry per CDR3 protein. The sample gives 370,000 or so distinct CDR3 sequences, 15% to 17% of which show up once; 25% to 30% is in the top ten.

Sequencing was performed on blood. V gene TRBV4-3 combines with J gene TRBJ2-1, with D unresolved. This clonotype was sampled from a woman under 30 with Graves' hyperthyroidism that later progressed to Graves' ophthalmopathy. In nucleotides, the CDR3 is TGCGCCAGCAGCCAAGATAGATCCGAGCAGTTCTTC. Its protein product is CASSQDRSEQFF.